This T cell receptor beta chain originates from a study of shared clonotypes between healthy human individuals. About this clone: Its target is unknown.

Broader study findings: Naive subsets usually exceeded memory subsets in estimated richness. Clonotype sharing among donors was thought likely to change with sequencing depth. Between a handful of donors, naive CD4 clonotypes were shared at a level of around 4.9%. Non-shared clonotypes had lower generation probabilities than clonotypes shared by all four sorted-subset donors.

The data were produced by immunoSEQ multiplex PCR, yet TCRdb's version contains in-frame clones alone and is incomplete. The sample holds approximately 2.5 million clones; roughly nine tenths are singletons and the top ten take about 0.13%. Trimming removed 3 bases from V and 11 bases from J; junction bases left unmatched: 16. The germline gives CDR1 SGHNT, CDR2 YYREEE (reference sequence). The length of the CDR3 is 15 residues. Material: naive CD4+ T cells sorted from blood. The subset is: CD45RA+ positively selected. The chain recombines TRBV5-4 with TRBJ2-5; 7 bases map to TRBD1. This TCR was sampled from a man aged 18 to 29 in good health. The CDR3 sequence is CASSSRGPALSEQYF. The CDR3 DNA reads as TGTGCCAGCAGCTCTAGGGGGCCGGCCCTTTCTGAGCAGTACTTC.